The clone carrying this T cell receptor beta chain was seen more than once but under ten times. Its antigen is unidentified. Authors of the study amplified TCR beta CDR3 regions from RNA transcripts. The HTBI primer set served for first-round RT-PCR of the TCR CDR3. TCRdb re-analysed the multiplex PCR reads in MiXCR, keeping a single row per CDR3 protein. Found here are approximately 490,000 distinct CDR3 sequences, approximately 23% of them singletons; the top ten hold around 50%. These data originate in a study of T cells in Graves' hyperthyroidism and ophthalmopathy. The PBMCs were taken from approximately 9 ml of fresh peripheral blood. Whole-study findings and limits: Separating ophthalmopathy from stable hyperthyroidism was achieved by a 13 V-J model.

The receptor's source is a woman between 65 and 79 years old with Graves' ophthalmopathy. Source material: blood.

The CDR3 region has the DNA TGTGCCTGGAGCGTCGACAGGGCAAACTATGGCTACACCTTC. Translated, it gives CAWSVDRANYGYTF. V is TRBV30 and J is TRBJ1-2, with 7 positions matching TRBD1. V trimming: 3 bases; J trimming: 2 bases; junction bases outside the gene matches: 6. This CDR3 has 14 amino acids. Germline V gene lookup returns CDR1 GTSNPN and CDR2 SVGIG (reference sequence).